This T cell receptor (beta chain) was recovered during a study of cytomegalovirus exposure and HLA in healthy donors. PCR involved 60 Vbeta and 13 Jbeta primers. Sequenced by immunoSEQ multiplex PCR; TCRdb stores in-frame clones only, minus some. Of about 68,000 clones in the sample, about 81% are singletons; the top ten hold around 7%. The junction had 7 bases not matched to a gene; V was cut back by 0 bases and J by 7 bases. Germline-derived CDR1 and CDR2 are SGHRS and YFSETQ. The CDR3 extends over 16 amino acids. The source of this sequence is a human donor in good health. The chain has TRBV5-1 and TRBJ2-1; 10 bases match TRBD1. Sequencing was performed on PBMCs. CDR3 sequence (DNA): TGCGCCAGCAGCTTGGGAGGGACAGGGGAGTTGAATGAGCAGTTCTTC. Its translation is CASSLGGTGELNEQFF.